This TCR beta chain stems from a study of molecular identifiers for immune sequencing clone quantification. Findings and caveats of the study: Identical TCR molecules that share a barcode could lead to an underestimation of highly expanded clone sizes.

The CDR3 totals 13 residues. Germline V CDR1 and CDR2: MNHEY, SVGAGI. Bulk TCR library preparation followed previously described methods with listed TCR primers. MiXCR, applied by TCRdb to the PCR reads, yields one record per CDR3 protein. The table includes 8,800 or so distinct CDR3 sequences, around 31% detected once. Naive CD8 T cells underwent sorting with the CD8+CD4-CCR7+CD45RA+ definition. Note on this clonotype: Its antigen is still unknown. The junction differs from germline at one of its ends, possibly a read error.

This chain joins TRBV6-5 and TRBJ1-1; D possibly corresponds to TRBD1 (5 bases). The clonotype was recovered from a human donor in good health. Some libraries in this study had Jurkat cell RNA spiked in. What was sequenced was naive CD8+ T cells from blood, with Jurkat cell RNA spiked in. The subset is: FACS-sorted CD8+CD4-CCR7+CD45RA+ naive T cells. CDR3 sequence: CASGDLVRGKLTF. As DNA, the CDR3 is TGTGCCAGCGGAGACTTAGTGAGGGGAAAGCTCACCTTT.